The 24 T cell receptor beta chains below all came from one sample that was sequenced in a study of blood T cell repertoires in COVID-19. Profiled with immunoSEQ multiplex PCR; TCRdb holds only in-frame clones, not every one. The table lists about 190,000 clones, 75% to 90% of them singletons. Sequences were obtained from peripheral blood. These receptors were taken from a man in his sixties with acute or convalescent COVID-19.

For the CDR3, the DNA is TGTGCCAGCAGTGCATGGACAGGGGCGTTCAGGACCGGGGAGCTGTTTTTT. Its translation: CASSAWTGAFRTGELFF. The gene calls are TRBV6-1 and TRBJ2-2, with 9 bases identical to TRBD1. This CDR3 region has 17 residues. Germline CDR1 reads MNHNS; CDR2 reads SASEGT. Unmatched junction bases numbered 11, after V lost 4 bases and J lost 5 bases.

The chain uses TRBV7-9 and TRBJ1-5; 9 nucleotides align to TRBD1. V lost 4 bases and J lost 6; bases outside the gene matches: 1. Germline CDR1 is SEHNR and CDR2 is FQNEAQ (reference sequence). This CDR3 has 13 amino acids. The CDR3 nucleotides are TGTGCCAGCAGCTCGACAGGGGGTCAGCCCCAGCATTTT. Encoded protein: CASSSTGGQPQHF. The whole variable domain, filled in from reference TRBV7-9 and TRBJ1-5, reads DTGVSQNPRHKITKRGQNVTFRCDPISEHNRLYWYRQTLGQGPEFLTYFQNEAQLEKSRLLSDRFSAERPKGSFSTLEIQRTEQGDSAMYLCASSSTGGQPQHFGDGTRLSIL.

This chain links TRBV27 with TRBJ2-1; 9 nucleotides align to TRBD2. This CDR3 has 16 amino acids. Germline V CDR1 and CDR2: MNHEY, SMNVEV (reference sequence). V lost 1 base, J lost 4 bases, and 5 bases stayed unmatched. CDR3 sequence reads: CASSLFLAGRYNEQFF. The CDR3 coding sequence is TGTGCCAGCAGTTTATTTCTAGCGGGGAGATACAATGAGCAGTTCTTC.

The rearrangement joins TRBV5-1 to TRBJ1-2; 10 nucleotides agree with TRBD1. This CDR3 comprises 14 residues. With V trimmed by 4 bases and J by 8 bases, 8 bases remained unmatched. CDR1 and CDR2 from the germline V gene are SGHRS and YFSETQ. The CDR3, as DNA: TGCGCCAGCAGCCTATTCGGACAGGGGGGCGGCTACACCTTC. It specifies CASSLFGQGGGYTF.

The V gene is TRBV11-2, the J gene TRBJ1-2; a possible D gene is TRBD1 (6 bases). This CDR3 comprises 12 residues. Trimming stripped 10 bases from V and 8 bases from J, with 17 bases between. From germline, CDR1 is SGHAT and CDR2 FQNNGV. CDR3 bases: TGTGCCACTCGAGGACAGCTACGCGGCTACACCTTC. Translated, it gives CATRGQLRGYTF.

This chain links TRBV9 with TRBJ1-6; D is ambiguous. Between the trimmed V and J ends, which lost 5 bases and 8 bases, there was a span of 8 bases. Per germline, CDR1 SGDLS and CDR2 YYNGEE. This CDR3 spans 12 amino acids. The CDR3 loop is CASSNGDSPLHF. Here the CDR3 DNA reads TGTGCCAGCAGTAACGGGGATTCACCCCTCCACTTT.

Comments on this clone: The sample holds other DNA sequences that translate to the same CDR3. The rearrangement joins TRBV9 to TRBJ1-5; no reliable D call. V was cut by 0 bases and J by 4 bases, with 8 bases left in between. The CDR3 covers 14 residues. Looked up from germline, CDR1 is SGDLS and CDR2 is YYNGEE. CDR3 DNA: TGTGCCAGCAGCGTAGAGCCAGGAAATCAGCCCCAGCATTTT. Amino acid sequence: CASSVEPGNQPQHF.

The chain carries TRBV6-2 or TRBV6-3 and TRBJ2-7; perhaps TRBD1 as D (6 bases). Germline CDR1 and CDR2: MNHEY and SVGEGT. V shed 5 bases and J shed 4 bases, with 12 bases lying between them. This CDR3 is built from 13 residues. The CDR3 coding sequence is TGTGCCAGCAGTCCCGGACAGAGGTACGAGCAGTACTTC. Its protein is CASSPGQRYEQYF.

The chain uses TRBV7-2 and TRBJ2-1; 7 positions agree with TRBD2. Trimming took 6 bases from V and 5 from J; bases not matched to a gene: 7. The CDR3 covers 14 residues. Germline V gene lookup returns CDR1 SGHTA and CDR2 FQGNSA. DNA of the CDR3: TGTGCCAGCAGGTTTAACGGGGGGAACAATGAGCAGTTCTTC. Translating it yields CASRFNGGNNEQFF.

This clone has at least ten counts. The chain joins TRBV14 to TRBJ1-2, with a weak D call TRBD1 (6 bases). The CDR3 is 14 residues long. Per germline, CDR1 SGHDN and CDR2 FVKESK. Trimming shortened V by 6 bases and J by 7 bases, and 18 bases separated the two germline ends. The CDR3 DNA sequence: TGTGCCAGCAGTCAACTCGGGGGGCCGGGTGGCTACACCTTC. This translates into CASSQLGGPGGYTF.

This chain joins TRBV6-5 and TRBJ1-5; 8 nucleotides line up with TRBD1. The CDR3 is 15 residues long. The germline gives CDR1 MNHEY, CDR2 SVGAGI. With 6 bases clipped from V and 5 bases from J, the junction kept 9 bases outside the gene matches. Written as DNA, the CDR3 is TGTGCCAGCAGACCGACAGGGGCAAACGATCAGCCCCAGCATTTT. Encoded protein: CASRPTGANDQPQHF.

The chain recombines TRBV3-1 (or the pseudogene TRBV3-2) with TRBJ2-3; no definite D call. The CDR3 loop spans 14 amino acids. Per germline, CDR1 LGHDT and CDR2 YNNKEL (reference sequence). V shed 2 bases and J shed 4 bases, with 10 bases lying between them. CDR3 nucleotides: TGTGCCAGCAGCCAAAAAGCTAGTTCAGATACGCAGTATTTT. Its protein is CASSQKASSDTQYF.

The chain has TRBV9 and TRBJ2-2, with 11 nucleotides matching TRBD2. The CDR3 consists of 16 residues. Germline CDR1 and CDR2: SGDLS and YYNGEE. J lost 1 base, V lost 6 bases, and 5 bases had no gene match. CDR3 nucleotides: TGTGCCAGCACTTTTACTAGCGGGAGGAACACCGGGGAGCTGTTTTTT. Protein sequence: CASTFTSGRNTGELFF.

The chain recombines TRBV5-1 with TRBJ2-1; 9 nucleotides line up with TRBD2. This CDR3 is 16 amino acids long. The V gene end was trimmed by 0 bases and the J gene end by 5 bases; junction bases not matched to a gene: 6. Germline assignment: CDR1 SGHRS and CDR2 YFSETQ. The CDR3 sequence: CASSLGAGGGNNEQFF. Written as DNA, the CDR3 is TGCGCCAGCAGCTTGGGGGCGGGAGGGGGCAACAATGAGCAGTTCTTC.

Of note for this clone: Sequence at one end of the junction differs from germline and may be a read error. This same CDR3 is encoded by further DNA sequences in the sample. CDR3 DNA sequence: TGCGCCAGCACTGGGGGTACAGGGTTCGACGAGCAGTACTTC. It encodes CASTGGTGFDEQYF. V usage is TRBV25-1 and J usage is TRBJ2-7; D might be TRBD1 (6 bases). The CDR3 length is 14 residues. Per the germline V gene, CDR1 is MGHDK and CDR2 is SYGVNS.

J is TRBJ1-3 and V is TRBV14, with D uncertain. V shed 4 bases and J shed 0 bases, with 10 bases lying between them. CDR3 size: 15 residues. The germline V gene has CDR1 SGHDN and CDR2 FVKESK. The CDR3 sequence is CASSRLRDSGNTIYF. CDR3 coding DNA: TGTGCCAGCAGCCGACTCCGAGACTCTGGAAACACCATATATTTT.

The CDR3: CASSTTRDLYQPQHF. CDR3 nucleotides: TGTGCCAGCAGCACCACCCGGGACTTATATCAGCCCCAGCATTTT. This chain connects TRBV7-2 to TRBJ1-5; tentatively, D is TRBD1 (5 bases). Germline-derived CDR1 and CDR2 are SGHTA and FQGNSA. This CDR3 is built from 15 residues. The V and J ends lost 5 bases and 5 bases respectively, with 16 bases between them.

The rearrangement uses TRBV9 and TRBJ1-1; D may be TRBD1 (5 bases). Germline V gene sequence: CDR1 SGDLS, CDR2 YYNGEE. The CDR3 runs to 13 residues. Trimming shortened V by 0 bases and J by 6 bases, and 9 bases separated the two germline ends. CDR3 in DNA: TGTGCCAGCAGCGTAGATTCAGGGTCTGAAGCTTTCTTT. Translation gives CASSVDSGSEAFF.

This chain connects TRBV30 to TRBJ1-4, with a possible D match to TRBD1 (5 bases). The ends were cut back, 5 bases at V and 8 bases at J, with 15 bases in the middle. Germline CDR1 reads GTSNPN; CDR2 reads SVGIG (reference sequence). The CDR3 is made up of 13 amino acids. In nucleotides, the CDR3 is TGTGCCTGGGCTCAGGGTCTGAGGGAAAAACTGTTTTTT. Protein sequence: CAWAQGLREKLFF.

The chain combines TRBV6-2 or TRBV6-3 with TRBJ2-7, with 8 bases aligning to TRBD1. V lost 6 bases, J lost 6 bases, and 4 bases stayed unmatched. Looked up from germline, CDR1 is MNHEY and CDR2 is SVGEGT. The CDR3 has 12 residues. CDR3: CASSKQGGEQYF. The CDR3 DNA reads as TGTGCCAGCAGCAAACAGGGGGGCGAGCAGTACTTC.

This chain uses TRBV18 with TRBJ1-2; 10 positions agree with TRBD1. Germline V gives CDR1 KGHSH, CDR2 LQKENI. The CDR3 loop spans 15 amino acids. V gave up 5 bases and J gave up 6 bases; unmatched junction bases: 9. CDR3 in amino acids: CASSAGTGAVHGYTF. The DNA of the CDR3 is TGTGCCAGCTCAGCTGGGACAGGGGCCGTACATGGCTACACCTTC.

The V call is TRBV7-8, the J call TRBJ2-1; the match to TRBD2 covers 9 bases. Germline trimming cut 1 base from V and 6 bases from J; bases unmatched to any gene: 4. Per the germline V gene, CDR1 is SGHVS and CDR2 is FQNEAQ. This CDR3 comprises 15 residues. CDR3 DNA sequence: TGTGCCAGCAGCTTAGATAGCGGGAGCTCCAATGAGCAGTTCTTC. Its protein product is CASSLDSGSSNEQFF.

The DNA for the CDR3 is TGTGCCAGCAGCCGTAGACAGCCCTCCTATGGCTACACCTTC. Protein sequence: CASSRRQPSYGYTF. This chain joins TRBV7-2 and TRBJ1-2; the D gene is possibly TRBD1 (5 bases). Germline values: CDR1 SGHTA, CDR2 FQGNSA. The V and J ends lost 5 bases and 4 bases respectively, with 14 bases between them. The CDR3 extends over 14 amino acids.

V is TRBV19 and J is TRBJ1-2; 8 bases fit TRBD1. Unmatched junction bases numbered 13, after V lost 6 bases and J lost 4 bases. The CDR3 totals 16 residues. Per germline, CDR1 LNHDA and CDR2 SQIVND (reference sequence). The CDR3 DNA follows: TGTGCCAGTAGCCCGCTTGGGACAGGAAATTCCTATGGCTACACCTTC. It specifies CASSPLGTGNSYGYTF.